This is a list of T cell receptor beta chains from one sample in a study of CXCR3-negative and CXCR3-positive naive CD8 T cells. TCRdb reprocessed the 5' RACE reads and reports one entry per CDR3 protein, with no DNA. Its table lists over 35,000 distinct CDR3 sequences. Specimen: naive CXCR3- CD8+ T cells from blood. All receptors come from a human donor in good health. Some clones in this sample may be carry-over from other donors' samples. The CDR3 runs from the conserved cysteine through the conserved F or W. Size is omitted from some rows. Given values are once, few, many or a class for expanded clones.

clone size | J gene | V gene | CDR3 protein
- | TRBJ2-1 | TRBV7-9 | CASSLGRANEQFF
- | TRBJ1-2 | TRBV7-9 | CASSRLEGNYGYTF
- | TRBJ2-3 | TRBV3-1 | CASSQGGTSVTSTDTQYF
medium-sized | TRBJ2-3 | TRBV28 | CASQRTGRGDTQYF
- | TRBJ2-3 | TRBV7-6 | CASSPSSSGSDTQYF
- | TRBJ2-7 | TRBV25-1 | CASSERGYEQYF
- | TRBJ2-3 | TRBV29-1 | CSVPDRGPDTQYF
- | TRBJ2-7 | TRBV5-1 | CASSATTGGLYEQYF
- | TRBJ2-6 | TRBV6-4 | CASSDGQGANVLTF
- | TRBJ1-2 | TRBV12-3/TRBV12-4 | CASAFEGARNYGYTF
- | TRBJ2-1 | TRBV6-5 | CASSYSTSGGPYNEQFF
- | TRBJ2-5 | TRBV4-2 | CASSHWGDQETQYF
- | TRBJ2-6 | TRBV28 | CASSSTGGEFPGLRSSGANVLTF
- | TRBJ1-6 | TRBV9 | CASSGPSRGTVLNSPLHF
- | TRBJ1-2 | TRBV25-1 | CASSEYQRGQDGYTF
- | TRBJ2-7 | TRBV7-9 | CASTMTSGGSYEQYF
- | TRBJ2-3 | TRBV27 | CATGRWDTQYF
- | TRBJ2-2 | TRBV10-1 | CASSDGDAGELFF
- | TRBJ2-2 | TRBV19 | CASSTDRGNTGELFF
- | TRBJ2-1 | TRBV7-8 | CASSYPTGDEQFF
- | TRBJ2-6 | TRBV3-1 | CASSPGTAYTSGANVLTF
- | TRBJ2-1 | TRBV30 | CASDRLIYNEQFF